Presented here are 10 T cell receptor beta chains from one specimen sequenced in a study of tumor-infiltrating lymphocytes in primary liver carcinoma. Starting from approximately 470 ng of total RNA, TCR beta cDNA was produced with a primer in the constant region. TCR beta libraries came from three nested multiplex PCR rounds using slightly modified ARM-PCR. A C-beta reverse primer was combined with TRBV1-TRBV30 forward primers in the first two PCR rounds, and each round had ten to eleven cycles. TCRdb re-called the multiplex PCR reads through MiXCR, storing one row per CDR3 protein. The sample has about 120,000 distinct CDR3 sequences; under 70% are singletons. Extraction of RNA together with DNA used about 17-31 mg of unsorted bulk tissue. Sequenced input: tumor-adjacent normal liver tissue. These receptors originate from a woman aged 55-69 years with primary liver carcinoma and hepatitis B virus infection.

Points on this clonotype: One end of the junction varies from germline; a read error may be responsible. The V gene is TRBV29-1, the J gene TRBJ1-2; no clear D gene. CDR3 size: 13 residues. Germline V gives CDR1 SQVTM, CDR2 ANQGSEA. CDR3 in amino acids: CSAPSASNYGYTF. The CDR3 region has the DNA TGTAGCGCCCCCTCGGCCAGTAACTATGGCTACACCTTC.

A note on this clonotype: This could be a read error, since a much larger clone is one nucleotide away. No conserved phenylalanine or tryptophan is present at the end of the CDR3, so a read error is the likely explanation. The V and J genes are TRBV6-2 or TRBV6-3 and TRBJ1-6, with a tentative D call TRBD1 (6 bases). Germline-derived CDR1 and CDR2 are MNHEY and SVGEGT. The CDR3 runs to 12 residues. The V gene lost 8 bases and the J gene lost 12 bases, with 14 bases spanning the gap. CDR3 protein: CASRDTRRPLHY. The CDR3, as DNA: TGTGCCAGCCGGGACACCCGTCGACCCCTCCACTAT.

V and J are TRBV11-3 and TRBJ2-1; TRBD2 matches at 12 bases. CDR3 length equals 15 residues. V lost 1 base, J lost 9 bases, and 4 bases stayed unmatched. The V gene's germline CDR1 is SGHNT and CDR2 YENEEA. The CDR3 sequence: CASSLGTSGKPEQFF. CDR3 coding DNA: TGTGCCAGCAGCTTAGGGACTAGCGGGAAACCTGAGCAGTTCTTC.

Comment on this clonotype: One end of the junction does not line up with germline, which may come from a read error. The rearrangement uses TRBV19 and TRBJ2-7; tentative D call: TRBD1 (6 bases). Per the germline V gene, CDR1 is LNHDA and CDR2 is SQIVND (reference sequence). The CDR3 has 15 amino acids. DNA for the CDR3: TGTGTCAGTAGTTTCTCAGGGGAGAGCTCCTACGAGCAGTACTTC. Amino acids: CVSSFSGESSYEQYF. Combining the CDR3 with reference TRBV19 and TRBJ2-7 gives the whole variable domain DGGITQSPKYLFRKEGQNVTLSCEQNLNHDAMYWYRQDPGQGLRLIYYSQIVNDFQKGDIAEGYSVSREKKESFPLTVTSAQKNPTAFYLCVSSFSGESSYEQYFGPGTRLTVT.

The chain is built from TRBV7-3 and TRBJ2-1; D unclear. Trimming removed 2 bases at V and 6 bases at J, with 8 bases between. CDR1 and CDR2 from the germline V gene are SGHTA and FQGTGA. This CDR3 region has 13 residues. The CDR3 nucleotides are TGTGCCAGCAGCTTAGGCCCCCTCAATGAGCAGTTCTTC. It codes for CASSLGPLNEQFF.

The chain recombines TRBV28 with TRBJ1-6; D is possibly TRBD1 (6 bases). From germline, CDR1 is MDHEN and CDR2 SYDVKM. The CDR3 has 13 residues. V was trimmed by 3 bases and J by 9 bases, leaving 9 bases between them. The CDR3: CASSLIRGSPLHF. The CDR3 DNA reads TGTGCCAGCAGTTTGATCAGGGGTTCACCCCTCCACTTT.

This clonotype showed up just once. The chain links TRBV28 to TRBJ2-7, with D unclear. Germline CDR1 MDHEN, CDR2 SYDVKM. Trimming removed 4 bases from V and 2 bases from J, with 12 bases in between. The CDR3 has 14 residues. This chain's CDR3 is CASSSTRNPYEQYF. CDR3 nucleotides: TGTGCCAGCAGTTCCACACGGAATCCCTACGAGCAGTACTTC.

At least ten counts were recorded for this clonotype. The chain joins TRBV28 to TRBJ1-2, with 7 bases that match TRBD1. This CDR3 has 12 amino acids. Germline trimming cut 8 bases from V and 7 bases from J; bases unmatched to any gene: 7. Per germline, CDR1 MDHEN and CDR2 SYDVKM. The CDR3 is CASQTHRGGYTF. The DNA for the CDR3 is TGTGCCAGCCAAACTCACAGGGGTGGCTACACCTTC.

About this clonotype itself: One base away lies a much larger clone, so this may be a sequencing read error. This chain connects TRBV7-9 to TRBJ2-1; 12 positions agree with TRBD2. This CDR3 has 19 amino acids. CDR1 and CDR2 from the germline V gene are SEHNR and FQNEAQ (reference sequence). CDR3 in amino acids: CASSPRTSGMLSSYNEQIF. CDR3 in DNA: TGTGCCAGCAGCCCAAGGACTAGCGGGATGCTGAGCTCCTACAATGAGCAGATCTTC. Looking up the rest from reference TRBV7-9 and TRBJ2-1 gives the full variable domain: DTGVSQNPRHKITKRGQNVTFRCDPISEHNRLYWYRQTLGQGPEFLTYFQNEAQLEKSRLLSDRFSAERPKGSFSTLEIQRTEQGDSAMYLCASSPRTSGMLSSYNEQIFGPGTRLTVL.

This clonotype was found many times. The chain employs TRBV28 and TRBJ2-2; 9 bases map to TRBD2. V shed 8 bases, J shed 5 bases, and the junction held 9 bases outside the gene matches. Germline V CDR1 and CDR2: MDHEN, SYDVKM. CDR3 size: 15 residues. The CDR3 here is CASYQNLAGTGELFF. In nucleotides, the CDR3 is TGTGCCAGCTATCAGAACCTAGCGGGAACCGGGGAGCTGTTTTTT.